The clone carrying this TCR beta chain was counted between two and nine times. Its antigen is not known. On each TCR cDNA molecule, a unique molecular identifier was present. In TCRdb, the 5' RACE reads were re-called with MiXCR into one record per CDR3 protein. The sample lists fewer than 5,000 distinct CDR3 sequences; about 5.5% were seen once. V dropped 0 bases and J dropped 8 bases, with 13 bases sitting between them. The germline gives CDR1 LNHNV, CDR2 YYDKDF (reference sequence). The length of the CDR3 is 14 residues. These data belong to a study of spatial heterogeneity in lung cancer. Overall study: Within raw reads, each unique TCR and UMI combination appeared on average more than ten times.

As to time point: sample taken at primary tumor resection. General study findings and limits: Expanded alpha and beta TCR counts within tumors tracked tumor mutation counts.

The genes are TRBV15 and TRBJ1-2, with a weak D call TRBD1 (6 bases). The material was lung tumor tissue, obtained at surgery. This sequence originates from a male donor with early-stage non-small cell lung cancer. The CDR3 is CATSRDETGGGYTF. As DNA, the CDR3 is TGTGCCACCAGCAGAGATGAGACAGGAGGAGGCTACACCTTC. Together with reference TRBV15 and TRBJ1-2, the CDR3 gives the full variable domain: DAMVIQNPRYQVTQFGKPVTLSCSQTLNHNVMYWYQQKSSQAPKLLFHYYDKDFNNEADTPDNFQSRRPNTSFCFLDIRSPGLGDTAMYLCATSRDETGGGYTFGSGTRLTVV.